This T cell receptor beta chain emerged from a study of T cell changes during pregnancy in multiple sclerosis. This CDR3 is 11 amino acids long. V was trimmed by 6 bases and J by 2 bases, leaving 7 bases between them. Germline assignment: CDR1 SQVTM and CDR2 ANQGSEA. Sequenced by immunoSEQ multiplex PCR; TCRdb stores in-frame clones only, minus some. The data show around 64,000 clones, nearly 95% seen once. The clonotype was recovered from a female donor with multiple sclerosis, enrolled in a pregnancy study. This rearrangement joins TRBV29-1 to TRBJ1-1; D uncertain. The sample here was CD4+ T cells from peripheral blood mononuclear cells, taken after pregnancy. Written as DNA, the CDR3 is TGCAGCGTCTGGAGTAACACTGAAGCTTTCTTT. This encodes CSVWSNTEAFF.